This T cell receptor (beta chain) is from a study of OX40 agonist ivuxolimab in advanced cancers. The CDR3 is 18 residues long. Trimming removed 4 bases from V and 4 bases from J, with 23 bases in between. Germline V gene data show CDR1 as SGHNT and CDR2 as YYREEE (reference sequence). Sequencing used immunoSEQ multiplex PCR; TCRdb keeps in-frame clones, though not all of them. The sample yields around 72,000 clones, 70% to 90% seen once. Sequenced here: CD4+ or CD8+ T cells sorted from blood, sampled in a trial of the OX40 agonist ivuxolimab. The receptor was derived from an adult with an advanced solid tumor such as melanoma, head and neck, liver or kidney cancer. J is TRBJ2-2 and V is TRBV5-4; D not resolved. The CDR3 DNA reads TGTGCCAGCAGCGGCCAGAGGTCGGTTGACTCGGGCACCGGGGAGCTGTTTTTT. Translated: CASSGQRSVDSGTGELFF.